These T cell receptor beta chains were read from a single sample in a study of fetal regulatory T cell absence and autoimmunity. Profiling relied on immunoSEQ multiplex PCR, and the TCRdb table lists in-frame clones only, not all of them. The sample has 95,000 or so clones; more than 70% are singletons. The sample was pancreas tissue. These receptors were obtained from a male donor with IPEX syndrome. Both conserved end residues are part of each CDR3. Each record gives: clone size, V gene, J gene, D gene, CDR3 protein, CDR3 DNA. The D gene is left open where the match is weak. Not every row has a clone size; where given, it reads once, few, many or a size class.

once	TRBV21-1	TRBJ2-1	NA	CASSNGTGGYNEQFF	TGTGCCAGCAGCAACGGGACAGGGGGTTACAATGAGCAGTTCTTC
NA	TRBV6-5	TRBJ2-7	TRBD2	CASGGLAPELQYF	TGTGCCAGCGGCGGACTAGCTCCGGAACTGCAGTACTTC
few	TRBV29-1	TRBJ1-1	TRBD1	CSVGQGAENTEAFF	TGCAGCGTGGGACAGGGGGCGGAGAACACTGAAGCTTTCTTT
NA	TRBV10-3	TRBJ2-1	TRBD2	CAISELLAGGSNEQFF	TGTGCCATCAGTGAGTTACTAGCGGGAGGTAGCAATGAGCAGTTCTTC
NA	TRBV5-6	TRBJ2-1	TRBD2	CASSFYGTSGSNSYNEQFF	TGTGCCAGCAGCTTCTATGGGACTAGCGGGAGTAATTCCTACAATGAGCAGTTCTTC
NA	TRBV6-5	TRBJ2-7	NA	CASTRGGPPYEQYF	TGTGCCAGCACCAGGGGGGGGCCCCCTTACGAGCAGTACTTC
NA	TRBV5-5	TRBJ2-2	TRBD2	CASSLGWASGRAGELFF	TGTGCCAGCAGCTTGGGCTGGGCTAGCGGGAGGGCCGGGGAGCTGTTTTTT
NA	TRBV27	TRBJ1-5	NA	CASSFGLSNQPQHF	TGTGCCAGCAGTTTTGGCCTTAGCAATCAGCCCCAGCATTTT
NA	TRBV19	TRBJ2-7	NA	CASSIARGLDEQYF	TGTGCCAGTAGTATAGCCCGGGGATTGGACGAGCAGTACTTC
NA	TRBV6-5	TRBJ2-5	NA	CASSYSFRVKETQYF	TGTGCCAGCAGTTACTCCTTCCGTGTAAAAGAGACCCAGTACTTC
few	TRBV27	TRBJ1-2	TRBD1	CASSGQGAYGYTF	TGTGCCAGCAGTGGACAGGGGGCCTATGGCTACACCTTC
NA	TRBV10-3	TRBJ2-7	TRBD1	CAISRDRGSYEQYF	TGTGCCATCAGCCGGGACAGGGGCTCCTACGAGCAGTACTTC
NA	TRBV12-5	TRBJ2-3	NA	CASATGTLSTDTQYF	TGTGCTAGTGCCACCGGGACATTGAGCACAGATACGCAGTATTTT
NA	TRBV4-2	TRBJ2-3	TRBD2	CASSHPAGGGTDTQYF	TGTGCCAGCAGCCATCCCGCGGGGGGGGGCACAGATACGCAGTATTTT
NA	TRBV5-6	TRBJ1-4	TRBD1	CASSYRQGSEKLFF	TGTGCCAGCAGCTACCGACAGGGAAGTGAAAAACTGTTTTTT
once	TRBV4-3	TRBJ1-6	TRBD1	CASSQSRDRPNSPLHF	TGCGCCAGCAGCCAGAGCCGGGACAGGCCGAATTCACCCCTCCACTTT
NA	TRBV7-9	TRBJ2-5	TRBD1	CASSSWTGEETQYF	TGTGCCAGCAGCAGCTGGACAGGGGAGGAGACCCAGTACTTC
NA	TRBV4-1	TRBJ2-5	TRBD2	CASSQPGLGAQETQYF	TGCGCCAGCAGCCAACCGGGACTAGGGGCCCAAGAGACCCAGTACTTC
few	TRBV7-7	TRBJ2-3	NA	CASSPGPYPLAPDTQYF	TGTGCTAGCAGCCCAGGACCGTACCCTCTAGCTCCGGATACGCAGTATTTT
NA	TRBV7-9	TRBJ2-3	TRBD2	CASSLTRLATDTQYF	TGTGCCAGCAGCTTAACCAGACTAGCGACAGATACGCAGTATTTT
NA	TRBV6-5	TRBJ2-1	NA	CASSYSSGYNEQFF	TGTGCCAGCAGTTACTCTAGCGGTTACAATGAGCAGTTCTTC
NA	TRBV9	TRBJ2-1	NA	CASSSSHSSYNEQFF	TGTGCCAGCAGCTCAAGTCATAGCTCCTACAATGAGCAGTTCTTC
NA	TRBV19	TRBJ2-1	TRBD1	CASSRDSSYNEQFF	TGTGCCAGTAGCAGGGACAGCTCCTACAATGAGCAGTTCTTC
NA	TRBV7-9	TRBJ2-3	NA	CASSRDAFGQYF	TGTGCCAGCAGCCGAGACGCATTTGGGCAGTATTTT
few	TRBV19	TRBJ2-7	NA	CASSLRGESYEQYF	TGTGCCAGTAGCCTCAGGGGGGAATCCTACGAGCAGTACTTC
NA	TRBV28	TRBJ1-2	TRBD1	CASSLSGQVYGYTF	TGTGCCAGCAGTTTATCAGGACAGGTCTATGGCTACACCTTC
NA	TRBV5-6	TRBJ1-1	TRBD1	CASRVGQGDTEAFF	TGTGCCAGCAGGGTGGGACAGGGCGACACTGAAGCTTTCTTT
NA	TRBV5-5	TRBJ2-3	NA	CASRLHTDTQYF	TGTGCCAGCAGACTACACACAGATACGCAGTATTTT
NA	TRBV4-1	TRBJ2-5	TRBD2	CASSPAGGETQYF	TGCGCCAGCAGCCCAGCGGGAGGAGAGACCCAGTACTTC
NA	TRBV5-1	TRBJ2-1	TRBD2	CASSLGLAGEYNEQFF	TGCGCCAGCAGCTTGGGACTAGCGGGAGAATACAATGAGCAGTTCTTC
NA	TRBV18	TRBJ2-7	NA	CASSPGVAPSYEQYF	TGTGCCAGCTCACCGGGTGTTGCACCTTCCTACGAGCAGTACTTC
few	TRBV9	TRBJ1-2	NA	CASSVEVRGDGYTF	TGTGCCAGCAGCGTAGAGGTTAGGGGCGATGGCTACACCTTC
NA	TRBV6-5	TRBJ2-1	NA	CASSYSENNEQFF	TGTGCCAGCAGTTACTCCGAGAACAATGAGCAGTTCTTC
NA	TRBV6-1	TRBJ2-3	NA	CASSDSAGALSTDTQYF	TGTGCCAGCAGTGATTCGGCAGGGGCCCTTAGCACAGATACGCAGTATTTT
once	TRBV12-5	TRBJ2-5	NA	CASGPWMETQYF	TGTGCTAGTGGTCCTTGGATGGAGACCCAGTACTTC
NA	TRBV5-1	TRBJ2-7	NA	CASSLASDYEQYF	TGCGCCAGCAGCTTGGCTAGCGACTACGAGCAGTACTTC
NA	TRBV11-2	TRBJ2-5	NA	CASSLPREGKETQYF	TGTGCCAGCAGCCTCCCTCGAGAGGGGAAAGAGACCCAGTACTTC
NA	TRBV27	TRBJ2-4	NA	CASSFQGAKNIQYF	TGTGCCAGCAGTTTTCAGGGGGCCAAAAACATTCAGTACTTC
once	TRBV10-3	TRBJ1-1	NA	CAISERANTEAFF	TGTGCCATCAGCGAGCGAGCGAACACTGAAGCTTTCTTT
once	TRBV7-9	TRBJ2-3	TRBD2	CASSFGTSGGPTDTQYF	TGTGCCAGCAGCTTTGGGACTAGCGGGGGCCCCACAGATACGCAGTATTTT
NA	TRBV7-9	TRBJ2-3	TRBD2	CASSLQTSGASTDTQYF	TGTGCCAGCAGCCTACAGACTAGCGGGGCCAGCACAGATACGCAGTATTTT
NA	TRBV19	TRBJ2-7	NA	CASSMSGNLGYEQYF	TGTGCCAGTAGTATGTCAGGGAATCTAGGCTACGAGCAGTACTTC
once	TRBV11-2	TRBJ2-7	TRBD1	CASSRTGSSYEQYF	TGTGCCAGCAGCCGGACAGGGAGCTCCTACGAGCAGTACTTC
NA	TRBV4-1	TRBJ2-5	NA	CASSQDRDFQETQYF	TGCGCCAGCAGCCAAGATCGGGACTTCCAAGAGACCCAGTACTTC